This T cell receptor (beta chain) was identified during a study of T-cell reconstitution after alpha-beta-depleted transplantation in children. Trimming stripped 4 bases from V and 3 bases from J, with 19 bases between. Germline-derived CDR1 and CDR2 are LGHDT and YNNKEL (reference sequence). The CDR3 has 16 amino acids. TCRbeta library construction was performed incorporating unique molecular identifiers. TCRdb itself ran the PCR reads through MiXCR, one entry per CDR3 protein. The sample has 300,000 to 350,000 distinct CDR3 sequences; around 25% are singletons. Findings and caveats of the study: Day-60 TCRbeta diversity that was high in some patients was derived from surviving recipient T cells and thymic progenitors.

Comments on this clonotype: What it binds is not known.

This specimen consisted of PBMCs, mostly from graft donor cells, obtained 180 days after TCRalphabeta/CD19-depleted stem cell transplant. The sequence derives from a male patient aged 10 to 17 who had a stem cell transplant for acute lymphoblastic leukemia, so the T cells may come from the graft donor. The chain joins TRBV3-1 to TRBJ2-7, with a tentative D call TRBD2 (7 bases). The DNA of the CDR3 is TGTGCCAGCAGCCCCAAGGGGCCCGGGGGGCTCTACGAGCAGTACTTC. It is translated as CASSPKGPGGLYEQYF.